Listed here are 27 T cell receptor beta chains from one sample, sequenced in a study of shared clonotypes between healthy human individuals (TCRdb year 2020). Library preparation used the immunoSEQ multiplex PCR assay. TCRdb limited this immuneACCESS table to in-frame rearrangements with V and J called. A share of clones is missing; checked studies link under half to unresolved V genes, and the rest is unexplained. Within this sample are roughly 2,000,000 clones, with over 85% of them counted one time only. More than 1.5% of the sample goes to the ten largest clones. CD8 naive samples were CD45RO-negative cells positively selected for CCR7, giving a CD45RA+CCR7+ population that excluded TemRA cells. The specimen sequenced was naive CD8+ T cells from PBMCs. What the cell subset or site label conveys for this sample: CD45RA+CCR7+. The source of these receptors is a man between 18 and 35 years old in good health. Some clones in this sample may be carry-over from other donors' samples.

This CDR3 is CASSPTLKDTEAFF. The CDR3 DNA sequence: TGTGCCAGTAGTCCGACACTAAAGGACACTGAAGCTTTCTTT. The genes are TRBV19 and TRBJ1-1; D gene uncertain. The germline V gene has CDR1 LNHDA and CDR2 SQIVND (reference sequence). V was pared by 5 bases and J by 3 bases, with 13 bases between. The length of the CDR3 is 14 residues.

This clone was found once. This chain uses TRBV9 with TRBJ2-7; TRBD1 aligns across 7 bases. Germline values: CDR1 SGDLS, CDR2 YYNGEE. With V trimmed by 0 bases and J by 0 bases, 6 bases remained unmatched. CDR3 size: 16 residues. The CDR3, as DNA: TGTGCCAGCAGCGTAGCCACAGGGGCGAACTCCTACGAGCAGTACTTC. Translating gives CASSVATGANSYEQYF.

This chain uses TRBV2 with TRBJ2-1; D call uncertain. This CDR3 spans 13 amino acids. Trimming stripped 4 bases from V and 6 bases from J, with 10 bases between. Germline V gives CDR1 SNHLY, CDR2 FYNNEI. The CDR3 DNA sequence: TGTGCCAGCAGTGCTGGACGGGCCAATGAGCAGTTCTTC. Protein product: CASSAGRANEQFF.

The V and J genes are TRBV13 and TRBJ2-1; the match to TRBD1 covers 9 bases. The V gene end was trimmed by 5 bases and the J gene end by 3 bases; junction bases not matched to a gene: 5. The germline V gene encodes CDR1 PRHDT and CDR2 FYEKMQ (reference sequence). This CDR3 is 15 amino acids long. The CDR3, as DNA: TGTGCCAGCAGCCTAGACAGGGGGAGCTACAATGAGCAGTTCTTC. It specifies CASSLDRGSYNEQFF.

The chain joins TRBV11-1 to TRBJ2-5; D call uncertain. The CDR3 runs to 18 residues. V was trimmed by 5 bases and J by 1 base, leaving 23 bases between them. The germline gives CDR1 SGHAT, CDR2 FQDESV (reference sequence). The CDR3 coding sequence is TGTGCCAGCAGCCGCCAGCCCCCCTGGACGGAATCCCAAGAGACCCAGTACTTC. It specifies CASSRQPPWTESQETQYF.

The chain joins TRBV11-2 to TRBJ1-1; TRBD1 is a possible D gene (6 bases). Between the trimmed V and J ends, which lost 5 bases and 5 bases, there was a span of 18 bases. The length of the CDR3 is 15 residues. Germline-derived CDR1 and CDR2 are SGHAT and FQNNGV. DNA for the CDR3: TGTGCCAGCAGCCAATTCAGCCCACAGGGTACTGAAGCTTTCTTT. It encodes CASSQFSPQGTEAFF.

J is TRBJ1-5 and V is TRBV6-5, with D unresolved. The germline gives CDR1 MNHEY, CDR2 SVGAGI. V was cut by 0 bases and J by 3 bases, with 6 bases left in between. This CDR3 is built from 14 residues. The CDR3 DNA reads as TGTGCCAGCAGTTACTCGGAGATCAATCAGCCCCAGCATTTT. It specifies CASSYSEINQPQHF.

The chain has TRBV5-4 and TRBJ1-1, with a tentative D call TRBD1 (5 bases). The germline V gene encodes CDR1 SGHNT and CDR2 YYREEE (reference sequence). Deletions cut 5 bases from V and 2 bases from J, with 13 bases between. The CDR3 contains 14 residues. The CDR3 loop is CASRLGQDNTEAFF. CDR3 bases: TGTGCCAGCAGACTGGGGCAGGACAACACTGAAGCTTTCTTT.

Notes on this clone: Other DNA sequences of this sample code for an identical CDR3. V gene TRBV5-1 combines with J gene TRBJ1-2; 10 bases line up with TRBD1. The CDR3 extends over 14 amino acids. V gave up 0 bases and J gave up 5 bases; unmatched junction bases: 1. The V gene's germline CDR1 is SGHRS and CDR2 YFSETQ. The CDR3 region is CASSLGTGGYGYTF. Here the CDR3 DNA reads TGCGCCAGCAGCTTGGGGACAGGGGGATATGGCTACACCTTC.

Note on this clone: Distinct nucleotide sequences in the sample also encode this CDR3. The chain recombines TRBV4-3 with TRBJ2-1; D unresolved. The ends were cut back, 1 base at V and 1 base at J, with 8 bases in the middle. This CDR3 spans 15 amino acids. Germline lookup yields CDR1 LGHNA and CDR2 YSLEER. CDR3 protein: CASSQAGSSYNEQFF. The CDR3 region has the DNA TGCGCCAGCAGCCAAGCCGGCAGTTCCTACAATGAGCAGTTCTTC.

V gene TRBV27 combines with J gene TRBJ2-1; TRBD1 matches at 9 bases. Germline V lookup: CDR1 MNHEY, CDR2 SMNVEV (reference sequence). J lost 5 bases, V lost 7 bases, and 9 bases had no gene match. The CDR3 length is 15 residues. DNA for the CDR3: TGTGCCAGCACATCCGGGACAGGGATAAACAATGAGCAGTTCTTC. Protein sequence: CASTSGTGINNEQFF.

This chain uses TRBV5-4 with TRBJ1-2; 8 nucleotides match TRBD1. The germline CDR1 and CDR2 sequences are SGHNT and YYREEE (reference sequence). CDR3 length equals 15 residues. The trim removed 3 bases at V and 0 bases at J, leaving 4 bases unmatched. The CDR3 loop is CASSYRQGTNYGYTF. The CDR3 DNA is TGTGCCAGCAGCTACAGACAGGGGACTAACTATGGCTACACCTTC. Full variable domain (rest looked up from reference TRBV5-4 and TRBJ1-2): ETGVTQSPTHLIKTRGQQVTLRCSSQSGHNTVSWYQQALGQGPQFIFQYYREEENGRGNFPPRFSGLQFPNYSSELNVNALELDDSALYLCASSYRQGTNYGYTFGSGTRLTVV.

The chain employs TRBV7-9 and TRBJ1-1; D gene uncertain. The CDR3 sequence is 13 residues long. V lost 2 bases and J 3 bases, leaving 7 bases between the germline ends. Germline V gene lookup returns CDR1 SEHNR and CDR2 FQNEAQ (reference sequence). CDR3 DNA sequence: TGTGCCAGCAGCTTACCGGCATACACTGAAGCTTTCTTT. This gives the protein CASSLPAYTEAFF.

The sample holds one count of this clone. This chain links TRBV10-3 with TRBJ2-7; 7 bases are a match to TRBD1. This CDR3 has 15 amino acids. CDR1 ENHRY and CDR2 SYGVKD come from the germline V gene. With V trimmed by 4 bases and J by 0 bases, 6 bases remained unmatched. CDR3 coding DNA: TGTGCCATCAGTGTGACCGGGACAGCCTCCTACGAGCAGTACTTC. Its translation is CAISVTGTASYEQYF.

The chain has TRBV11-3 and TRBJ2-1; 8 positions agree with TRBD1. This CDR3 is 17 amino acids long. Germline CDR1 reads SGHNT; CDR2 reads YENEEA. J was trimmed by 2 bases and V by 5 bases; bases with no gene match: 11. The chain's CDR3 is CASSPGAGGGTYNEQFF. The CDR3 region has the DNA TGTGCCAGCAGCCCCGGAGCAGGGGGCGGCACCTACAATGAGCAGTTCTTC. Full variable domain (missing parts from reference TRBV11-3 and TRBJ2-1): EAGVVQSPRYKIIEKKQPVAFWCNPISGHNTLYWYLQNLGQGPELLIRYENEEAVDDSQLPKDRFSAERLKGVDSTLKIQPAELGDSAVYLCASSPGAGGGTYNEQFFGPGTRLTVL.

The rearrangement joins TRBV7-8 to TRBJ2-7; the D gene is possibly TRBD1 (6 bases). CDR3 length: 14 amino acids. Germline V gene data show CDR1 as SGHVS and CDR2 as FQNEAQ. V was pared by 5 bases and J by 0 bases, with 11 bases between. The CDR3 is CASSLTGISYEQYF. The DNA of the CDR3 is TGTGCCAGCAGCCTGACAGGAATCTCCTACGAGCAGTACTTC.

Points on this clone: The sample holds other DNA sequences that translate to the same CDR3. The chain recombines TRBV27 with TRBJ1-5; D might be TRBD1 (6 bases). The CDR3 has 14 amino acids. CDR1 and CDR2 (germline): MNHEY, SMNVEV (reference sequence). Trimming stripped 5 bases from V and 1 base from J, with 9 bases between. The CDR3 spells CASSTTGSNQPQHF. CDR3 DNA: TGTGCCAGCAGTACCACAGGGAGCAATCAGCCCCAGCATTTT.

The genes are TRBV6-5 and TRBJ2-2; D is unresolved. V was clipped by 2 bases and J by 0 bases, with 7 bases between them. Germline V lookup: CDR1 MNHEY, CDR2 SVGAGI. The CDR3 has 15 amino acids. CDR3 DNA: TGTGCCAGCAGTTACGGCAGACCGAACACCGGGGAGCTGTTTTTT. The encoded protein is CASSYGRPNTGELFF.

The chain combines TRBV27 with TRBJ2-2, with a tentative D call TRBD1 (5 bases). V gave up 2 bases and J gave up 3 bases, with 22 bases separating them. CDR3 length equals 19 residues. From germline, CDR1 is MNHEY and CDR2 SMNVEV (reference sequence). The CDR3 coding sequence is TGTGCCAGCAGTTTAAGGGGTTTTGCGAGACAGACCGACACCGGGGAGCTGTTTTTT. This gives the protein CASSLRGFARQTDTGELFF.

The rearrangement links TRBV25-1 to TRBJ2-7; weak D call: TRBD1 (5 bases). Germline V lookup: CDR1 MGHDK, CDR2 SYGVNS. The V gene lost 1 base and the J gene lost 2 bases, with 12 bases spanning the gap. CDR3 size: 15 residues. The CDR3 spells CASSEWSDSPYEQYF. Written as DNA, the CDR3 is TGTGCCAGCAGTGAATGGTCCGACAGTCCCTACGAGCAGTACTTC.

The chain couples TRBV7-9 to TRBJ2-1, with D possibly TRBD1 on 5 matching bases. Germline V CDR1 and CDR2: SEHNR, FQNEAQ (reference sequence). Trimming left V 1 base short and J 3 bases short, with 16 bases between. The CDR3 is 17 amino acids. The CDR3 DNA reads TGTGCCAGCAGCTTAGTAGGGTCCCCCAGGGTCTACAATGAGCAGTTCTTC. Translation: CASSLVGSPRVYNEQFF. Together with reference TRBV7-9 and TRBJ2-1, the CDR3 gives the full variable domain: DTGVSQNPRHKITKRGQNVTFRCDPISEHNRLYWYRQTLGQGPEFLTYFQNEAQLEKSRLLSDRFSAERPKGSFSTLEIQRTEQGDSAMYLCASSLVGSPRVYNEQFFGPGTRLTVL.

The chain employs TRBV10-3 and TRBJ2-5; 8 bases are shared with TRBD2. The V gene end was trimmed by 10 bases and the J gene end by 5 bases; junction bases not matched to a gene: 12. The CDR3 extends over 14 amino acids. Looked up from germline, CDR1 is ENHRY and CDR2 is SYGVKD. DNA of the CDR3: TGTGCCAGCAATGACGGGACTAGGAGGGAGACCCAGTACTTC. Translation gives CASNDGTRRETQYF.

The V gene is TRBV6-5, the J gene TRBJ2-5; 8 bases are a match to TRBD2. The DNA matches TRBJ2-7 better at its end, which makes the J call doubtful. The CDR3 is 14 residues long. From germline, CDR1 is MNHEY and CDR2 SVGAGI. Written as DNA, the CDR3 is TGTGCCAGCAGCCCTTTGTTAGCGGGATACGAGCAGTACTTC. Translation gives CASSPLLAGYEQYF.

This clone was found once. The chain is built from TRBV5-5 and TRBJ2-1, with 10 bases matching TRBD2. Per germline, CDR1 SGHKS and CDR2 YYEKEE (reference sequence). The J segment lost 4 bases and the V segment lost 2 bases, leaving 6 bases of the junction unmatched. The CDR3 covers 16 residues. CDR3 in DNA: TGTGCCAGCAGCTTCTGGACTAGCGGCCCTTACAATGAGCAGTTCTTC. Translation: CASSFWTSGPYNEQFF.

V is TRBV7-9 and J is TRBJ2-5; TRBD1 might be the D (5 bases). The DNA matches TRBJ2-7 better at its end, which makes the J call doubtful. CDR3 length equals 14 residues. The V gene's germline CDR1 is SEHNR and CDR2 FQNEAQ (reference sequence). The CDR3 bases are TGTGCCAGCAGCTTAGCGGGGCAGACCTACGAGCAGTACTTC. Its protein product is CASSLAGQTYEQYF.

This chain links TRBV6-1 with TRBJ2-1; D possibly corresponds to TRBD1 (5 bases). V lost 8 bases to trimming and J lost 4 bases, with 15 bases between them. CDR1 and CDR2 from the germline V gene are MNHNS and SASEGT. The CDR3 contains 14 residues. CDR3 nucleotides: TGTGCCAGCGCCTACCGACAGTCTTACAATGAGCAGTTCTTC. Its protein is CASAYRQSYNEQFF.

This clone was counted only a few times. The chain recombines TRBV30 with TRBJ1-1; possible D gene TRBD1, 5 bases. The CDR3 runs to 12 residues. Germline-derived CDR1 and CDR2 are GTSNPN and SVGIG (reference sequence). V gave up 4 bases and J gave up 8 bases, with 14 bases separating them. The CDR3 region is CAWTHGASEAFF. The CDR3 bases are TGTGCCTGGACCCACGGGGCCTCCGAAGCTTTCTTT.